Listed here is a single T cell receptor beta chain. Per the germline V gene, CDR1 is MNHNY and CDR2 is SVGAGI (reference sequence). J was trimmed by 4 bases and V by 6 bases; bases with no gene match: 5. The length of the CDR3 is 13 residues. These data originate in a study of T cell changes during pregnancy in multiple sclerosis. TCRdb keeps only in-frame clones here, not all; method: immunoSEQ multiplex PCR. The table records approximately 24,000 clones, around 84% of them present only once. Sequencing was performed on CD4+ T cells from peripheral blood mononuclear cells, taken in the second trimester of pregnancy. The sequence was obtained from a female donor in good health, enrolled as a control in a pregnancy study. The rearrangement uses TRBV6-6 and TRBJ1-1; 7 bases map to TRBD1. Here the CDR3 DNA reads TGTGCCAGCAGATTACAGGGGAGCACTGAAGCTTTCTTT. This sequence encodes CASRLQGSTEAFF.